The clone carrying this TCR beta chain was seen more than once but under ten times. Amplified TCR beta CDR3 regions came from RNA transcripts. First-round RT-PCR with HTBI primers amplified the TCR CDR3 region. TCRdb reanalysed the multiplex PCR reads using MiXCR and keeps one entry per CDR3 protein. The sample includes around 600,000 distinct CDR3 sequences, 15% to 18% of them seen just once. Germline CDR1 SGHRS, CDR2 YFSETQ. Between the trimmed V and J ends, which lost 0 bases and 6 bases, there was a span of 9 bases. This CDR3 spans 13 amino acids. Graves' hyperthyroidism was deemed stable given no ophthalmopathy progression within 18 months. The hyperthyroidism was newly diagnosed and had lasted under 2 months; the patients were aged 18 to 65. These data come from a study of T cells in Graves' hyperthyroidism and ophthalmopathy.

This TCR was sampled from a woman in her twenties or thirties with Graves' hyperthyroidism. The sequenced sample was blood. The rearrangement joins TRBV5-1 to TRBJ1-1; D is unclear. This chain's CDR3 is CASSLGIGSEAFF. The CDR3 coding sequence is TGCGCCAGCAGCTTGGGAATTGGGTCTGAAGCTTTCTTT. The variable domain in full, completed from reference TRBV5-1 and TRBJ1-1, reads KAGVTQTPRYLIKTRGQQVTLSCSPISGHRSVSWYQQTPGQGLQFLFEYFSETQRNKGNFPGRFSGRQFSNSRSEMNVSTLELGDSALYLCASSLGIGSEAFFGQGTRLTVV.